This T cell receptor beta chain was retrieved from a study of blood T cell repertoires in COVID-19. Study information: Sites across the United States, Italy and Spain contributed samples from acute and convalescent COVID-19.

Germline CDR1 is LGHDT and CDR2 is YNNKEL (reference sequence). The CDR3 sequence is 16 residues long. V was pared by 1 base and J by 2 bases, with 13 bases between. Profiled with immunoSEQ multiplex PCR; TCRdb holds only in-frame clones, not every one. The profile shows 75,000 to 95,000 clones, roughly 90% of them singletons. The TCR was taken from a woman aged 80 or over with acute or convalescent COVID-19. The chain recombines TRBV3-1 (or the pseudogene TRBV3-2) with TRBJ2-3; D uncertain. The specimen sequenced was peripheral blood. In DNA form, the CDR3 reads TGTGCCAGCAGCCAAGGAGAGCGACCTCACACAGATACGCAGTATTTT. Its translation: CASSQGERPHTDTQYF.